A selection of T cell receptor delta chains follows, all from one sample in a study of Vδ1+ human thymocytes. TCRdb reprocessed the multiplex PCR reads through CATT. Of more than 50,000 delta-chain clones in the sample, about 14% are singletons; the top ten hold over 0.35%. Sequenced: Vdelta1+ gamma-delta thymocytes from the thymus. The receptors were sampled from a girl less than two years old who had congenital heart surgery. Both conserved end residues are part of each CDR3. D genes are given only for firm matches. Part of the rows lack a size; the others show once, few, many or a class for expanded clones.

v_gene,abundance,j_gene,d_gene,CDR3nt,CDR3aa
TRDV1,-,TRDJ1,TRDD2,TGTGCTCTTGGTCCTTCCTACGGAGCTGGGAAAACCAAACTCATCTTT,CALGPSYGAGKTKLIF
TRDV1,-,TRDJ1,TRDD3,TGTGCTCTTGGGGAGCCGCCTACGGTCCTGGGGGATACGGGGTTCGGACTCATCTTT,CALGEPPTVLGDTGFGLIF
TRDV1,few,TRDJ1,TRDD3,TGTGCTCTTGGGAGAACTCACTGGGGGATACGGGGCCACTACACCGATAAACTCATCTTT,CALGRTHWGIRGHYTDKLIF
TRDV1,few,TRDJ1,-,TGTGCTCTTGGGGTACGGCCTTCCTACACCTGGGGGATATGCACCGATAAACTCATCTTT,CALGVRPSYTWGICTDKLIF
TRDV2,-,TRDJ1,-,TGTGCCTGTGATAGAGGGCCTTCCGGGAGCTGGGGTGACTTCGCAGGGAGAGAAGACGCCGATAAACTCATCTTT,CACDRGPSGSWGDFAGREDADKLIF
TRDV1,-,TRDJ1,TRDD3,TGTGCTCTTGGGGAAAGAAATCTCCTGGTCGGGCGTACTGGGGGCCCCGAACGGACGTACACCGATAAACTCATCTTT,CALGERNLLVGRTGGPERTYTDKLIF
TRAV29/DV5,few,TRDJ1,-,-,CSVLLCSKRRSPTWLADATEADKLIF
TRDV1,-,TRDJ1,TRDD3,TGTGCTCTTGGGGAGCGCCTCCTCCCTACCCGTCACCTGTACTGGGGGCCCCATAAACTCATCTTT,CALGERLLPTRHLYWGPHKLIF
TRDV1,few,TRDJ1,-,TGTGCTCTTGGGGGATTGTGGGGGGGGGACACCGATAAACTCATCTTT,CALGGLWGGDTDKLIF
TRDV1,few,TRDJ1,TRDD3,TGTGCTCTTGGGGAACCGGTCCTCGGGCGTAGGACTGGGGGATATTGGGACACCGATAAACTCATCTTT,CALGEPVLGRRTGGYWDTDKLIF
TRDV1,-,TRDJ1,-,TGTGCTCTTGGGGGTTCTAGCCCACCCCTCCCATCAGGGTCCACCGATAAACTCATCTTT,CALGGSSPPLPSGSTDKLIF
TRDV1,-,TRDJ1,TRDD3,TGTGCTCTTGGGGAACCGACATACGGACTGGGGGATAATGGCGATAAACTCATCTTT,CALGEPTYGLGDNGDKLIF
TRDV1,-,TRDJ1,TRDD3,TGTGCTCTTGGGGAACTTTTAGGGCTGGGGGATACGCGGGATAAACTCATCTTT,CALGELLGLGDTRDKLIF
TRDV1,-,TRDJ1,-,TGTGCTCTTGGGGAAGGTAACTCCCTGTACTGGCGGGGAGTCGATAAACTCATCTTT,CALGEGNSLYWRGVDKLIF
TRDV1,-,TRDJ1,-,TGTGCTCTTGGGGAACGCCCCGCCCTGTTACTGGGCCGTAGAAGAGAACTCATCTTT,CALGERPALLLGRRRELIF
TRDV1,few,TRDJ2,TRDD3,TGTGCTCTTGGGGGGACTAGGGGGATACGCCCTTTGACAGCACAACTCTTCTTT,CALGGTRGIRPLTAQLFF
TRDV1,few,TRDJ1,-,TGTGCTCTTGGGGATCCTACGAGTCTGGGGTACACCGATAAACTCATCTTT,CALGDPTSLGYTDKLIF
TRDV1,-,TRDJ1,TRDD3,TGTGCTCTTGGGGAATCTTCCTTTCCGGCTGGGGGATTTGGTTGGCGGCACACCGATAAACTCATCTTT,CALGESSFPAGGFGWRHTDKLIF
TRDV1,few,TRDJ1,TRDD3,TGTGCTCTTGGGGAGCTTCCCCAATTCCCATCGGTACTGGGGGATACGGGTAAACTCATCTTT,CALGELPQFPSVLGDTGKLIF
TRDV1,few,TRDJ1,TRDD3,TGTGCTCTTGTTTCCTACCTGGGGGATACCGATAAACTCATCTTT,CALVSYLGDTDKLIF
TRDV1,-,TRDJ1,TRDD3,TGTGCTCTTGGGGAAACTTCCTACCCCTCCGAATCCCCCGTACTGGGGGATAAATGGTACACCGATAAACTCATCTTT,CALGETSYPSESPVLGDKWYTDKLIF
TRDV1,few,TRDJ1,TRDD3,TGTGCTCTTGGGGGACTACTGGGGGATACCGATAAACTCATCTTT,CALGGLLGDTDKLIF
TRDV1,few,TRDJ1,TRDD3,TGTGCTCTTGGGGAAGGGGGCCTAAGGCACTGGGGGATACGCAACACCGATAAACTCATCTTT,CALGEGGLRHWGIRNTDKLIF
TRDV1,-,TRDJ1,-,TGTGCTCTTGGGGAACTCAAGAGCTGGGATCCCCCTGGGTACACCGATAAACTCATCTTT,CALGELKSWDPPGYTDKLIF
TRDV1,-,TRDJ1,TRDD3,TGTGCTCTTGGGGAACCCCACTTCCTACGTCCTAATTTGGGGGATACGCAAAGGGACACCGATAAACTCATCTTT,CALGEPHFLRPNLGDTQRDTDKLIF
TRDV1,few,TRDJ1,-,TGTGCTCTTGGGGAAGGAGAGGAATACAGGTGGGGGCCCCGCGGGGGTAAACTCATCTTT,CALGEGEEYRWGPRGGKLIF
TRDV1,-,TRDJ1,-,TGTGCTCTTGGGGAATGCCTACGCGAATCCAAACTCTACACCGATAAACTCATCTTT,CALGECLRESKLYTDKLIF
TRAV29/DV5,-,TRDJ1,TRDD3,TGTGCAGCAAGACCAACCTGGGGGGTGGAGGGATACGGGGGGACCGATAAACTCATCTTT,CAARPTWGVEGYGGTDKLIF
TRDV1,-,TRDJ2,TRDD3,TGTGCTCTTGGGGAACCACCTTGGGGGGGATACTATGAGGCACAACTCTTCTTT,CALGEPPWGGYYEAQLFF
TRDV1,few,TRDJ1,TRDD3,TGTGCTCTTGGGGAACAGAACACTTTCTTTTGGGGGATAGGTAAACTCATCTTT,CALGEQNTFFWGIGKLIF
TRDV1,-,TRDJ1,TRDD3,TGTGCTCTTGGGGAAACAAGTCCCCTTCCATCGTCCTGGGGGATGGTGTACACCGATAAACTCATCTTT,CALGETSPLPSSWGMVYTDKLIF
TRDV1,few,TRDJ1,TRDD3,TGTGCTCTTGGGGAAAAACTTCCCCCACTTACTGGGGGATACACGTACACCGATAAACTCACCTTT,CALGEKLPPLTGGYTYTDKLTF
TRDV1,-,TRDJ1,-,TGTGCTCTTGGGGAACTAACTCCCCCCACATTCGTACTGGACCCCGATAAACTCATCTTT,CALGELTPPTFVLDPDKLIF
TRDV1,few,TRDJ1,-,TGTGCTCTTGGGGGCTTCTACGCTACCGATAAACTCATCTTT,CALGGFYATDKLIF
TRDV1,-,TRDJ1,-,TGTGCTCTTGGGGAACTGACCTCGAACACCGATAAACTCATCTTT,CALGELTSNTDKLIF
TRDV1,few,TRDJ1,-,TGTGCTCTTGGGTTCCCTGGGCTATCGGCCACCGATAAACTCATCTTT,CALGFPGLSATDKLIF
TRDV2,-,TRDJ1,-,TGTGCCTGTGACACTAGGGACGACCTTACCGATAAACTCATCTTT,CACDTRDDLTDKLIF
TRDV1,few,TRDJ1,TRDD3,TGTGCTCTTGGGGAAAATCAGGGGGGGATAGAAGAAGGCACCGATAAACTCATCTTT,CALGENQGGIEEGTDKLIF
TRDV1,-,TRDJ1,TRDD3,TGTGCTCTTGGGAAGATTCCTTTAGTACTGGGGGATACTGGGGATAAACTCATCTTT,CALGKIPLVLGDTGDKLIF
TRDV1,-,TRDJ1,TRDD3,TGTGCTCTTGGGGTCCCCTGGGGGGATAGTTCCGGTAAACTCATCTTT,CALGVPWGDSSGKLIF